The 19 T cell receptor beta chains given below trace back to one sample, sequenced in a study of blood T cell repertoires in COVID-19. Produced via immunoSEQ multiplex PCR; TCRdb's table is partial and in-frame only. In the table there are around 62,000 clones, roughly 80% of which are singletons. The sample comprised peripheral blood. Receptors originate from a man aged 50-59 years with active COVID-19.

This clone was observed a single time. V usage is TRBV18 and J usage is TRBJ2-7; TRBD2 matches at 9 bases. This CDR3 has 13 amino acids. Germline CDR1 is KGHSH and CDR2 is LQKENI. The V gene end was trimmed by 2 bases and the J gene end by 4 bases; junction bases not matched to a gene: 0. The CDR3 sequence is CASSPAGGYEQYF. DNA for the CDR3: TGTGCCAGCTCACCAGCGGGAGGGTACGAGCAGTACTTC.

The chain is built from TRBV19 and TRBJ2-7; 7 positions agree with TRBD1. The germline V gene has CDR1 LNHDA and CDR2 SQIVND (reference sequence). J gave up 0 bases and V 5 bases, and 7 bases lay outside the gene matches. The CDR3 loop spans 15 amino acids. The CDR3 protein is CASSVGQAGSYEQYF. DNA for the CDR3: TGTGCCAGTAGTGTCGGACAGGCCGGCTCCTACGAGCAGTACTTC. The full variable domain, its missing parts supplied by reference TRBV19 and TRBJ2-7, is DGGITQSPKYLFRKEGQNVTLSCEQNLNHDAMYWYRQDPGQGLRLIYYSQIVNDFQKGDIAEGYSVSREKKESFPLTVTSAQKNPTAFYLCASSVGQAGSYEQYFGPGTRLTVT.

This chain uses TRBV6-5 with TRBJ2-7, with 12 bases matching TRBD2. The length of the CDR3 is 15 residues. In germline, CDR1 is MNHEY, CDR2 SVGAGI. With 5 bases clipped from V and 3 bases from J, the junction kept 5 bases outside the gene matches. Written as DNA, the CDR3 is TGTGCCAGCAGTCCCGGGACTAGCGGGCTCTACGAGCAGTACTTC. It specifies CASSPGTSGLYEQYF.

The rearrangement links TRBV6-5 to TRBJ2-5; 7 bases are shared with TRBD1. V gave up 5 bases and J gave up 0 bases; unmatched junction bases: 6. This CDR3 comprises 15 residues. Germline CDR1 is MNHEY and CDR2 is SVGAGI. The CDR3 coding sequence is TGTGCCAGCAGTCCGGGACAGAAGTACCAAGAGACCCAGTACTTC. As protein: CASSPGQKYQETQYF.

The chain links TRBV9 to TRBJ1-5; 7 bases line up with TRBD1. This CDR3 comprises 15 residues. With V trimmed by 4 bases and J by 4 bases, 8 bases remained unmatched. Germline assignment: CDR1 SGDLS and CDR2 YYNGEE. The CDR3 coding sequence is TGTGCCAGCAGCCCACACCAGGGGGGTAATCAGCCCCAGCATTTT. As protein: CASSPHQGGNQPQHF. The entire variable domain, with the rest obtained from reference TRBV9 and TRBJ1-5, is as follows: DSGVTQTPKHLITATGQRVTLRCSPRSGDLSVYWYQQSLDQGLQFLIQYYNGEERAKGNILERFSAQQFPDLHSELNLSSLELGDSALYFCASSPHQGGNQPQHFGDGTRLSIL.

This chain links TRBV3-1 (or the pseudogene TRBV3-2) with TRBJ2-5; 9 nucleotides agree with TRBD1. This CDR3 is built from 17 residues. Trimming took 3 bases from V and 0 from J; bases not matched to a gene: 8. CDR1 is LGHDT, CDR2 YNNKEL, per germline (reference sequence). In DNA form, the CDR3 reads TGTGCCAGCAGCCAGGGATCCGGGACAGGGTACCAAGAGACCCAGTACTTC. This translates into CASSQGSGTGYQETQYF.

The V call is TRBV5-4, the J call TRBJ2-6; no clear D gene. The CDR3 loop spans 16 amino acids. Germline V gives CDR1 SGHNT, CDR2 YYREEE (reference sequence). Trimming stripped 4 bases from V and 2 bases from J, with 13 bases between. In nucleotides, the CDR3 is TGTGCCAGCAGCCTTCGGTCCCGCCCTGGGGCCAACGTCCTGACTTTC. This codes for CASSLRSRPGANVLTF. Complete variable domain (other parts from reference TRBV5-4 and TRBJ2-6): ETGVTQSPTHLIKTRGQQVTLRCSSQSGHNTVSWYQQALGQGPQFIFQYYREEENGRGNFPPRFSGLQFPNYSSELNVNALELDDSALYLCASSLRSRPGANVLTFGAGSRLTVL.

The chain couples TRBV25-1 to TRBJ2-2; D ambiguous. Trimming took off 3 bases at V and 7 bases at J, with 3 bases between the two ends. CDR1 and CDR2 from the germline V gene are MGHDK and SYGVNS. The CDR3 extends over 11 amino acids. The CDR3: CASSESGELFF. In DNA, the CDR3 is TGTGCCAGCAGTGAGAGCGGGGAGCTGTTTTTT.

The rearrangement joins TRBV6-5 to TRBJ2-7, with 9 bases aligning to TRBD1. Germline lookup yields CDR1 MNHEY and CDR2 SVGAGI. This CDR3 has 14 residues. V shed 3 bases, J shed 6 bases, and the junction held 6 bases outside the gene matches. This chain's CDR3 is CASSYWGQGSEQYF. CDR3 nucleotide sequence: TGTGCCAGCAGTTATTGGGGACAGGGAAGCGAGCAGTACTTC.

The V call is TRBV9, the J call TRBJ2-3; 15 nucleotides align to TRBD2. The length of the CDR3 is 16 residues. Trimming took 4 bases from V and 6 from J; bases not matched to a gene: 6. Germline assignment: CDR1 SGDLS and CDR2 YYNGEE. For the CDR3, the DNA is TGTGCCAGCAGCATCCGGACTAGCGGGGGGGTGGATACGCAGTATTTT. This encodes CASSIRTSGGVDTQYF. Filled out from reference TRBV9 and TRBJ2-3, the complete variable domain reads DSGVTQTPKHLITATGQRVTLRCSPRSGDLSVYWYQQSLDQGLQFLIQYYNGEERAKGNILERFSAQQFPDLHSELNLSSLELGDSALYFCASSIRTSGGVDTQYFGPGTRLTVL.

The chain uses TRBV3-1 (or the pseudogene TRBV3-2) and TRBJ2-7; D is perhaps TRBD2 (6 bases). CDR1 is LGHDT and CDR2 is YNNKEL in the germline V gene (reference sequence). Trimming pared 1 base from V and 5 bases from J, leaving 15 bases between. The CDR3 has 15 residues. The CDR3, as DNA: TGTGCCAGCAGCCAAGGGCGACGGGAGACCCACGAGCAGTACTTC. It is translated as CASSQGRRETHEQYF.

J is TRBJ2-2 and V is TRBV11-2; D possibly corresponds to TRBD2 (5 bases). The V and J ends lost 4 bases and 1 base respectively, with 10 bases between them. Germline V gene sequence: CDR1 SGHAT, CDR2 FQNNGV. CDR3 length: 15 residues. CDR3 loop: CASSYDRGNTGELFF. In DNA form, the CDR3 reads TGTGCCAGCAGCTACGATCGGGGGAACACCGGGGAGCTGTTTTTT.

Only one count was recorded for this clone. This chain joins TRBV7-6 and TRBJ2-1, with 13 bases aligning to TRBD2. The CDR3 has 18 residues. Germline CDR1 reads SGHVS; CDR2 reads FNYEAQ. The V segment lost 5 bases and the J segment 4 bases; nucleotides outside the gene matches: 11. Here the CDR3 DNA reads TGTGCCAGCAGCAACCCTCAGGGACTAGCGGGGCGATACAATGAGCAGTTCTTC. This translates into CASSNPQGLAGRYNEQFF.

The chain uses TRBV7-2 and TRBJ1-3; maybe TRBD1 (5 bases). This CDR3 region has 16 residues. Germline assignment: CDR1 SGHTA and CDR2 FQGNSA. The germline V and J ends were trimmed by 5 bases and 3 bases, with 17 bases remaining between them. CDR3 coding DNA: TGTGCCAGCAGCCCTGGGGGGGGATCAGGTGGAAACACCATATATTTT. Translated, it gives CASSPGGGSGGNTIYF.

V and J are TRBV27 and TRBJ2-7; TRBD1 matches at 9 bases. The ends lost 3 bases at V and 3 bases at J; junction bases unmatched: 12. The CDR3 runs 17 residues. CDR1 is MNHEY, CDR2 SMNVEV, per germline (reference sequence). CDR3 loop: CASSFQRTGQGRYEQYF. For the CDR3, the DNA is TGTGCCAGCAGTTTCCAACGAACGGGACAGGGTCGCTACGAGCAGTACTTC.

The gene calls are TRBV9 and TRBJ2-1; 9 bases match TRBD2. The V segment lost 10 bases and the J segment 2 bases; nucleotides outside the gene matches: 4. The length of the CDR3 is 13 residues. CDR1 is SGDLS and CDR2 is YYNGEE in the germline V gene. Here the CDR3 reads CASTSGTYNEQFF. Here the CDR3 DNA reads TGTGCCTCGACTAGCGGAACCTACAATGAGCAGTTCTTC.

This clone was found a few times. The rearrangement uses TRBV2 and TRBJ2-1; unclear D gene. This CDR3 region has 13 residues. The V end lost 6 bases, the J end lost 6 bases, and 12 bases lay between the germline ends. Looked up from germline, CDR1 is SNHLY and CDR2 is FYNNEI. CDR3 DNA sequence: TGTGCCAGCAGCTTAGTGCGATCCAATGAGCAGTTCTTC. Translation gives CASSLVRSNEQFF.

The gene calls are TRBV7-9 and TRBJ1-4; no reliable D call. Germline lookup yields CDR1 SEHNR and CDR2 FQNEAQ (reference sequence). V was cut by 1 base and J by 0 bases, with 6 bases left in between. The length of the CDR3 is 15 residues. CDR3 in amino acids: CASSLGPATNEKLFF. DNA of the CDR3: TGTGCCAGCAGCTTAGGGCCTGCAACTAATGAAAAACTGTTTTTT.

CDR3 nucleotides: TGTGCCAGCAGCCTGCGGACTAGCGGCCCCTACAATGAGCAGTTCTTC. Translation: CASSLRTSGPYNEQFF. The V and J genes are TRBV7-9 and TRBJ2-1, with 10 bases identical to TRBD2. CDR3 size: 16 residues. CDR1 is SEHNR, CDR2 FQNEAQ, per germline (reference sequence). Trimming cost V 5 bases and J 2 bases; bases outside gene matches: 6.